The TCR beta chain under discussion was sequenced for a study of technical replicates of blood from several donors. Measured with immunoSEQ multiplex PCR; TCRdb has only the in-frame clones, and not every one. The sample has around 75,000 clones, about nine tenths seen once. Germline V gene lookup returns CDR1 LNHDA and CDR2 SQIVND (reference sequence). This CDR3 is 15 amino acids long. V lost 7 bases to trimming and J lost 0 bases; unmatched junction nucleotides: 9. Sequenced input: T cells isolated from PBMCs. The origin of this receptor is a human donor in good health. This chain connects TRBV19 to TRBJ2-7, with TRBD2 identical over 7 bases. This chain's CDR3 is CASTLSGGLSYEQYF. The CDR3 bases are TGTGCCAGTACCCTATCGGGGGGACTCTCCTACGAGCAGTACTTC.